A single sample is the source of the 28 T cell receptor beta chains below, sequenced in a study of naive and memory T cell subsets. An equimolar mix of two oligonucleotides served as the beta constant-region primer for TRBC1 and TRBC2. Nested alpha and beta constant-region primers with the SP2 primer drove four PCR rounds on ligated cDNA. TCRdb called the UMI-ligation and nested PCR reads again in MiXCR, with one record for every CDR3 protein. The top ten clones hold 0.9% of a sample with 130,000 or so distinct CDR3 sequences, just over 35% of them seen once. The sample taken for sequencing was central memory CD4+ T cells from blood. The receptors derive from a human donor in good health.

This clonotype was counted between two and nine times. The rearrangement links TRBV4-3 to TRBJ2-1; D is uncertain. The V end lost 4 bases, the J end lost 5 bases, and 9 bases lay between the germline ends. Germline loops: CDR1 LGHNA, CDR2 YSLEER. There are 13 residues in the CDR3. CDR3 sequence reads: CASSRYRNNEQFF. As DNA, the CDR3 is TGCGCCAGCAGCCGATATCGGAACAATGAGCAGTTCTTC.

As DNA, the CDR3 is TGTGCCAGCATCCAAGTTAGCACAGATACGCAGTATTTT. This encodes CASIQVSTDTQYF. This chain uses TRBV6-1 with TRBJ2-3; D unclear. The CDR3 loop spans 13 amino acids. V shed 7 bases and J shed 0 bases, with 8 bases lying between them. Germline CDR1 is MNHNS and CDR2 is SASEGT.

The rearrangement links TRBV6-6 to TRBJ2-1, with 7 bases that match TRBD2. Germline assignment: CDR1 MNHNY and CDR2 SVGAGI (reference sequence). J was trimmed by 1 base and V by 6 bases; bases with no gene match: 6. This CDR3 has 15 residues. DNA of the CDR3: TGTGCCAGCAGCGACAGCGGGAAGTCCTACAATGAGCAGTTCTTC. Amino acid sequence: CASSDSGKSYNEQFF.

This clonotype was seen just once. This chain links TRBV28 with TRBJ1-5; possible D gene TRBD1, 6 bases. V gave up 2 bases and J gave up 3 bases, with 14 bases separating them. Germline V gives CDR1 MDHEN, CDR2 SYDVKM. This CDR3 has 16 residues. CDR3 bases: TGTGCCAGCAGTTTAATAGGAGGGGGTAACAATCAGCCCCAGCATTTT. It is translated as CASSLIGGGNNQPQHF.

This CDR3 reads CASSNKPGASYEQYF. The CDR3 region has the DNA TGTGCCAGCAGCAACAAACCAGGGGCATCGTACGAGCAGTACTTC. This chain connects TRBV11-1 to TRBJ2-7; D is perhaps TRBD1 (6 bases). In germline, CDR1 is SGHAT, CDR2 FQDESV (reference sequence). The ends were cut back, 5 bases at V and 4 bases at J, with 18 bases in the middle. The CDR3 runs 15 residues.

The chain couples TRBV20-1 to TRBJ2-1; maybe TRBD2 (5 bases). This CDR3 is 15 amino acids long. Germline V gene sequence: CDR1 DFQATT, CDR2 SNEGSKA (reference sequence). The V end was cut by 0 bases, the J end by 0 bases, with 9 bases between. The CDR3 DNA is TGCAGTGCTAGAGATTATCGGGGCTCCTACAATGAGCAGTTCTTC. Its protein product is CSARDYRGSYNEQFF.

J is TRBJ2-2 and V is TRBV7-2, with D possibly being TRBD2 (5 bases). The CDR3 is made up of 15 amino acids. Germline V gene lookup returns CDR1 SGHTA and CDR2 FQGNSA. V was trimmed by 5 bases and J by 6 bases, leaving 16 bases between them. The CDR3 nucleotides are TGTGCCAGCAGCCCGAGGAGGTTTGTTTCCGGGGAGCTGTTTTTT. Translation gives CASSPRRFVSGELFF.

The chain couples TRBV20-1 to TRBJ1-5; D might be TRBD1 (5 bases). The CDR3 consists of 14 residues. The germline V and J ends were trimmed by 0 bases and 3 bases, with 9 bases remaining between them. Germline CDR1 and CDR2: DFQATT and SNEGSKA (reference sequence). The CDR3 is CSAREGGVNQPQHF. The CDR3 DNA reads TGCAGTGCTAGAGAGGGAGGGGTCAATCAGCCCCAGCATTTT.

Only a few counts were recorded for this clonotype. The genes are TRBV5-1 and TRBJ2-7; no clear D gene. The CDR3 runs 12 residues. V was clipped by 4 bases and J by 6 bases, with 11 bases between them. The germline gives CDR1 SGHRS, CDR2 YFSETQ. The CDR3 nucleotides read TGCGCCAGCAGCCAGACCGACTCCGAGCAGTACTTC. Amino acid sequence: CASSQTDSEQYF.

The chain uses TRBV2 and TRBJ2-3; D perhaps matches TRBD2 (5 bases). CDR3 length: 16 amino acids. With 0 bases removed from V and 6 bases from J, the gap between germline ends came to 16 bases. The germline CDR1 and CDR2 sequences are SNHLY and FYNNEI. This CDR3 reads CASSEAQVGVGDTQYF. The CDR3 DNA is TGTGCCAGCAGTGAAGCGCAAGTGGGAGTAGGGGATACGCAGTATTTT.

The V call is TRBV7-6, the J call TRBJ2-1; 11 positions match TRBD2. The V segment lost 5 bases and the J segment 1 base; nucleotides outside the gene matches: 1. This CDR3 comprises 15 residues. Germline V gives CDR1 SGHVS, CDR2 FNYEAQ. The CDR3 region is CASSRLAGSYNEQFF. CDR3 in DNA: TGTGCCAGCAGCCGACTAGCGGGATCCTACAATGAGCAGTTCTTC.

This clonotype showed up just a few times. The chain joins TRBV20-1 to TRBJ2-1, with D possibly matching TRBD2 (5 bases). The CDR3 runs to 11 residues. V was shortened by 4 bases and J by 8 bases, with 9 bases between the two germline ends. Germline CDR1 DFQATT, CDR2 SNEGSKA (reference sequence). CDR3 in amino acids: CSAKRFDEQFF. The CDR3, as DNA: TGCAGTGCTAAGCGGTTCGATGAGCAGTTCTTC.

The V call is TRBV11-1, the J call TRBJ2-6; D call uncertain. This CDR3 comprises 15 residues. The V and J ends lost 5 bases and 0 bases respectively, with 8 bases between them. Germline V gene data show CDR1 as SGHAT and CDR2 as FQDESV (reference sequence). The CDR3 nucleotides are TGTGCCAGCAGCCCCCTCATCTCTGGGGCCAACGTCCTGACTTTC. Translated, it gives CASSPLISGANVLTF.

The V and J genes are TRBV6-6 and TRBJ1-5, with D unclear. V lost 2 bases, J lost 3 bases, and 8 bases lay in between. Germline CDR1 reads MNHNY; CDR2 reads SVGAGI (reference sequence). The CDR3 consists of 14 residues. CDR3 protein: CASSYGQPNQPQHF. CDR3 coding DNA: TGTGCCAGCAGTTACGGTCAGCCCAATCAGCCCCAGCATTTT.

In its sample, this clonotype was seen a few times. The CDR3 region is CASSSRLAMLYEQYF. In DNA, the CDR3 is TGTGCCAGCAGTAGTCGACTAGCGATGCTCTACGAGCAGTACTTC. The genes are TRBV28 and TRBJ2-7; 8 bases map to TRBD2. Germline V gene lookup returns CDR1 MDHEN and CDR2 SYDVKM. The junction had 9 bases not matched to a gene; V was cut back by 5 bases and J by 3 bases. The CDR3 extends over 15 amino acids.

The V call is TRBV5-5, the J call TRBJ1-5, with D hard to call. V lost 0 bases, J lost 4 bases, and 11 bases lay in between. Germline assignment: CDR1 SGHKS and CDR2 YYEKEE (reference sequence). CDR3 length equals 15 residues. The CDR3 bases are TGTGCCAGCAGCTTGGGCGCGAGCTCGAATCAGCCCCAGCATTTT. This sequence encodes CASSLGASSNQPQHF.

The V call is TRBV10-3, the J call TRBJ1-5, with TRBD1 as a possible D gene (5 bases). Between the trimmed V and J ends, which lost 7 bases and 5 bases, there was a span of 12 bases. CDR1 is ENHRY and CDR2 is SYGVKD in the germline V gene. The length of the CDR3 is 13 residues. The CDR3 region has the DNA TGTGCCATCAATTGGGGGTTGGATCAGCCCCAGCATTTT. The encoded protein is CAINWGLDQPQHF.

This clonotype was counted at least ten times. This chain links TRBV29-1 with TRBJ1-2; the D is unclear. Germline V CDR1 and CDR2: SQVTM, ANQGSEA. The CDR3 spans 11 residues. Trimming left V 1 base short and J 4 bases short, with 4 bases between. The DNA for the CDR3 is TGCAGCGTTGAAGTAGTCTATGGCTACACCTTC. Its protein product is CSVEVVYGYTF.

This clonotype was counted once. The V gene is TRBV15, the J gene TRBJ1-5; TRBD1 aligns across 9 bases. Losses at the gene ends were 5 bases for V and 1 base for J; bases not matched to a gene: 6. Germline CDR1 LNHNV, CDR2 YYDKDF (reference sequence). The CDR3 length is 16 residues. The CDR3 is CATSSWTGDSNQPQHF. The CDR3 DNA follows: TGTGCCACCAGCTCGTGGACAGGGGACAGCAATCAGCCCCAGCATTTT. Full variable domain (outside the CDR3, taken from reference TRBV15 and TRBJ1-5): DAMVIQNPRYQVTQFGKPVTLSCSQTLNHNVMYWYQQKSSQAPKLLFHYYDKDFNNEADTPDNFQSRRPNTSFCFLDIRSPGLGDTAMYLCATSSWTGDSNQPQHFGDGTRLSIL.

This clonotype was counted between two and nine times. The chain uses TRBV28 and TRBJ1-2, with TRBD1 identical over 9 bases. This CDR3 comprises 13 residues. V lost 6 bases and J lost 4; bases outside the gene matches: 3. CDR1 is MDHEN, CDR2 SYDVKM, per germline. CDR3 nucleotides: TGTGCCAGCAGCCAGGACAGGGGCTATGGCTACACCTTC. As protein: CASSQDRGYGYTF.

The gene calls are TRBV6-2 or TRBV6-3 and TRBJ2-3; no definite D call. V lost 4 bases and J lost 2, with 10 bases in between. The germline CDR1 and CDR2 sequences are MNHEY and SVGEGT. The CDR3 has 14 residues. The CDR3 DNA sequence: TGTGCCAGCAGTTGGGCGGATTTCACAGATACGCAGTATTTT. This translates into CASSWADFTDTQYF.

The V gene is TRBV30, the J gene TRBJ2-7; 7 nucleotides line up with TRBD1. Looked up from germline, CDR1 is GTSNPN and CDR2 is SVGIG (reference sequence). Germline trimming cut 1 base from V and 3 bases from J; bases unmatched to any gene: 3. The CDR3 consists of 13 residues. Written as DNA, the CDR3 is TGTGCCTGGAGTGAGGGACAGCGCTACGAGCAGTACTTC. The encoded protein is CAWSEGQRYEQYF. The variable domain in full, with the rest retrieved from reference TRBV30 and TRBJ2-7, is SQTIHQWPATLVQPVGSPLSLECTVEGTSNPNLYWYRQAAGRGLQLLFYSVGIGQISSEVPQNLSASRPQDRQFILSSKKLLLSDSGFYLCAWSEGQRYEQYFGPGTRLTVT.

This clonotype has just a few counts. The chain employs TRBV6-5 and TRBJ2-5, with 16 nucleotides matching TRBD2. With 6 bases clipped from V and 4 bases from J, the junction kept 5 bases outside the gene matches. The CDR3 has 16 amino acids. The V gene's germline CDR1 is MNHEY and CDR2 SVGAGI. The CDR3 nucleotides are TGTGCCAGCAGAGGGACTAGCGGGAGGGTTGGAGAGACCCAGTACTTC. It is translated as CASRGTSGRVGETQYF.

J is TRBJ2-5 and V is TRBV6-2 or TRBV6-3; D gene ambiguous. The V and J ends lost 6 bases and 4 bases respectively, with 9 bases between them. This CDR3 has 12 amino acids. Germline loops: CDR1 MNHEY, CDR2 SVGEGT. The CDR3, as DNA: TGTGCCAGCAGCCGGACCAGAGAGACCCAGTACTTC. This codes for CASSRTRETQYF.

This chain uses TRBV20-1 with TRBJ1-2; D is unclear. Germline values: CDR1 DFQATT, CDR2 SNEGSKA (reference sequence). V was cut by 0 bases and J by 5 bases, with 19 bases left in between. This CDR3 has 16 amino acids. The CDR3: CSARDLLQTGKYGYTF. The CDR3, as DNA: TGCAGTGCTAGAGATCTCTTACAGACCGGCAAATATGGCTACACCTTC.

This clonotype showed up just a few times. The gene calls are TRBV20-1 and TRBJ1-5; D not resolved. The germline gives CDR1 DFQATT, CDR2 SNEGSKA (reference sequence). Trimming removed 0 bases from V and 0 bases from J, with 6 bases in between. CDR3 length: 14 amino acids. The CDR3 is CSARDVGSNQPQHF. The CDR3, as DNA: TGCAGTGCTAGAGATGTAGGTAGCAATCAGCCCCAGCATTTT.

The chain uses TRBV11-2 and TRBJ2-1; 12 bases fit TRBD2. The trim removed 4 bases at V and 7 bases at J, leaving 8 bases unmatched. The CDR3 totals 16 residues. The germline gives CDR1 SGHAT, CDR2 FQNNGV. DNA of the CDR3: TGTGCCAGCAGCTCTAGAAGAGGACTAGCGGGGAATGAGCAGTTCTTC. This encodes CASSSRRGLAGNEQFF.

This clonotype was seen only once. The chain combines TRBV6-5 with TRBJ1-2; D call uncertain. V was trimmed by 11 bases and J by 1 base, leaving 11 bases between them. Germline V lookup: CDR1 MNHEY, CDR2 SVGAGI. CDR3 length: 12 amino acids. CDR3 nucleotides: TGTGCCGCGCGGGGAGGTAACTATGGCTACACCTTC. This gives the protein CAARGGNYGYTF.